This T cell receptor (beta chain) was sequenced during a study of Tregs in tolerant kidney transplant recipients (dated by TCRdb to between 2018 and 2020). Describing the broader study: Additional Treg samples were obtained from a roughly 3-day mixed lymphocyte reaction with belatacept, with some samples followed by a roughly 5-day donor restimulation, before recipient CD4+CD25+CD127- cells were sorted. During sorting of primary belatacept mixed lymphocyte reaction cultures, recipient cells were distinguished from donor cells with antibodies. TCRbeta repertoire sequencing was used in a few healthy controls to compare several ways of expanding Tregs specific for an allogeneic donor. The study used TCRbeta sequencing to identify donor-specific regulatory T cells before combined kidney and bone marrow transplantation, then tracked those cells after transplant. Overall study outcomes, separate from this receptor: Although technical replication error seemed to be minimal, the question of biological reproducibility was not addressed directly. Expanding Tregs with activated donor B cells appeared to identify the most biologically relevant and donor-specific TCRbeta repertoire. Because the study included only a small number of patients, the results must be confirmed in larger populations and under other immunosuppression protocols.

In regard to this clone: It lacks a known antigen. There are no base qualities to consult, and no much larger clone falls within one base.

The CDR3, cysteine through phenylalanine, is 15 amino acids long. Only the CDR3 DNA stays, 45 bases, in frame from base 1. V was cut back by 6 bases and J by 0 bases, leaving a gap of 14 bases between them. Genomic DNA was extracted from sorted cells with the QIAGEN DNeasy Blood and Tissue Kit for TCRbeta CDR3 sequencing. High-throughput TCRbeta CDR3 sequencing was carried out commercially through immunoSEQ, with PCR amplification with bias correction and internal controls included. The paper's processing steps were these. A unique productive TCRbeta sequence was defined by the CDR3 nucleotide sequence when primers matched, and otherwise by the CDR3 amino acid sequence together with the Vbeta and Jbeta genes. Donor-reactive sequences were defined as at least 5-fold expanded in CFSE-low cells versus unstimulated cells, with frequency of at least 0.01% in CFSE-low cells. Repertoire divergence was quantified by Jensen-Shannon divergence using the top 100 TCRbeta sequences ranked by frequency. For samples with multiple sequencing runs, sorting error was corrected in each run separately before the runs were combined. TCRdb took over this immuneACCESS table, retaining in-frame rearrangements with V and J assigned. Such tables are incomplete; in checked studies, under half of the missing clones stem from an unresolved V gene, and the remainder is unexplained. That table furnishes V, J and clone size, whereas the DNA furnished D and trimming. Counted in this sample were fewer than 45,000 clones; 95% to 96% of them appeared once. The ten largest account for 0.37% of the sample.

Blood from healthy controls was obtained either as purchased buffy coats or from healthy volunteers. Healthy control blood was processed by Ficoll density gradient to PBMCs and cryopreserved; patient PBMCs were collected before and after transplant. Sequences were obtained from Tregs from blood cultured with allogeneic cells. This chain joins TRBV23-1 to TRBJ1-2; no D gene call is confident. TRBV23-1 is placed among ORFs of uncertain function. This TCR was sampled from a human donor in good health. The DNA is TGCGCCAGCAGAAACTCGAGGCGGACTAACTATGGCTACACCTTC. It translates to CASRNSRRTNYGYTF.